This is a list of T cell receptor beta chains from one sample in a study of identical twins. TCRdb re-derived calls from the 5' RACE reads in MiXCR, one entry per CDR3 protein. Of 690,000 or so distinct CDR3 sequences in the sample, around 6% were seen once. Sequenced sample: naive T cells sorted from blood. These receptors all stem from a man between 18 and 35 years old in good health. Both conserved end residues are part of each CDR3. The D gene is left open where the match is weak. For some rows the clone size is stated as once, few or many, or as a class when expanded; others skip it.

clone_size	v_call	d_call	j_call	cdr3_length	cdr3_nt	cdr3_aa
few	TRBV7-3	NA	TRBJ1-1	16	TGTGCCAGCAGCTTAACGAGGACAGATCGGAACACTGAAGCTTTCTTT	CASSLTRTDRNTEAFF
many	TRBV12-5	NA	TRBJ1-1	13	TGTGCTAGTGGTTTGGTCCTCCCTAGTGAAGCTTTCTTT	CASGLVLPSEAFF
NA	TRBV2	NA	TRBJ1-4	14	TGTGCCAGCAGTACCGGGCCATGGGGTGAAAAACTGTTTTTT	CASSTGPWGEKLFF
many	TRBV12-3/TRBV12-4	NA	TRBJ2-3	12	TGTGCCAGCAGTTCCGACCGCGATACGCAGTATTTT	CASSSDRDTQYF
many	TRBV5-6	TRBD1	TRBJ1-5	15	TGTGCCAGCAGCCTGGGACAGGGGGTAAATCAGCCCCAGCATTTT	CASSLGQGVNQPQHF
few	TRBV6-2/TRBV6-3	NA	TRBJ2-1	16	TGTGCCAGCCGGACTGCTTTCCGGTTAAGGGACAATGAGCAGTTCTTC	CASRTAFRLRDNEQFF
few	TRBV29-1	NA	TRBJ1-3	14	TGCAGCGTTGAGCCCAGGGCCCCTGGAAACACCATATATTTT	CSVEPRAPGNTIYF
many	TRBV28	TRBD2	TRBJ2-1	13	TGTGCCAGCGAGGGACTAGCGGAGGGTGAGCAGTTCTTC	CASEGLAEGEQFF
many	TRBV24-1	TRBD2	TRBJ2-2	16	TGTGCCACCAGTGATCCCGGACTAGCCGGCGCCGGGGAGCTGTTTTTT	CATSDPGLAGAGELFF
NA	TRBV4-3	NA	TRBJ2-2	14	TGCGCCAGCAGCCAAGAAAGGGTTACCGGGGAGCTGTTTTTT	CASSQERVTGELFF
NA	TRBV24-1	NA	TRBJ2-1	17	TGTGCCACCAGTGGTCTACCTTCGTCAGACAGGCATGATGAGCAGTTCTTC	CATSGLPSSDRHDEQFF
NA	TRBV7-3	NA	TRBJ2-6	13	TGTGCCAGCGGCAAGCCTGGGGCCAACGTCCTGACTTTC	CASGKPGANVLTF
NA	TRBV5-1	TRBD1	TRBJ1-3	15	TGCGCCAGCAGCGAAACCGGGACAGGGGGAAACACCATATATTTT	CASSETGTGGNTIYF
many	TRBV27	TRBD1	TRBJ1-1	15	TGTGCCAGCAGTTGGCAGGGGGAGAGGAACACTGAAGCTTTCTTT	CASSWQGERNTEAFF
many	TRBV20-1	TRBD1	TRBJ2-7	15	TGCAGTGCTAGGGAGACAGGGGGACCTCTATTCGAGCAGTACTTC	CSARETGGPLFEQYF
few	TRBV29-1	TRBD1	TRBJ2-5	13	TGCAGCGTTGAAGAGGGGGACAGGGGGACCCAGTACTTC	CSVEEGDRGTQYF
many	TRBV27	TRBD1	TRBJ2-1	13	TGTGCCAGCAGGTTCGGACAGGGAAATGAGCAGTTCTTC	CASRFGQGNEQFF
many	TRBV5-1	TRBD2	TRBJ2-1	14	TGCGCCAGCAGTGGTCTAGCGGGAGATTGGGAGCAGTTCTTC	CASSGLAGDWEQFF
few	TRBV5-1	NA	TRBJ2-6	16	TGCGCCAGCCAGCGGACGGCTAGCTCTGGGGCCAACGTCCTGACTTTC	CASQRTASSGANVLTF
few	TRBV5-6	TRBD1	TRBJ2-7	15	TGTGCCAGCAGCCTGGGCCCGACAGGGGCCTACGAGCAGTACTTC	CASSLGPTGAYEQYF
many	TRBV5-5	NA	TRBJ1-6	15	TGTGCCAGCAGCTTGGAGGGCAGGGTGAGCTCACCCCTCCACTTT	CASSLEGRVSSPLHF
many	TRBV27	NA	TRBJ1-6	12	TGTGCCAGCAGTGGAACAGCGACACCCCTCCACTTT	CASSGTATPLHF
NA	TRBV6-1	NA	TRBJ2-3	15	TGTGCCAGCAAAGAGCAGCCCCAAGGTTTAGATACGCAGTATTTT	CASKEQPQGLDTQYF
many	TRBV20-1	TRBD1	TRBJ1-1	13	TGCAGTGCTAGTAGGGACAGGTTAAAAGAAGCTTTCTTT	CSASRDRLKEAFF
many	TRBV12-3/TRBV12-4	NA	TRBJ2-7	13	TGCGCCAGCAGCTTTGGGGGCGCCTACGAGCAGTACTTC	CASSFGGAYEQYF
many	TRBV5-1	NA	TRBJ1-4	14	TGCGCCAGCAGCTTGGAGGGCAGGGGAGAAAAACTGTTTTTT	CASSLEGRGEKLFF
few	TRBV6-1	NA	TRBJ2-3	15	TGTGCCAGCAGTGATCCCAGCGTGAGCACAGATACGCAGTATTTT	CASSDPSVSTDTQYF
many	TRBV12-3/TRBV12-4	NA	TRBJ2-3	14	TGTGCCATAACCAATAGAGGACGTCAAGATACGCAGTATTTT	CAITNRGRQDTQYF
few	TRBV7-2	NA	TRBJ2-3	13	TGTGCCAGCAGCTCACCGGGCCGAGATACGCAGTATTTT	CASSSPGRDTQYF
NA	TRBV5-1	NA	TRBJ1-4	13	TGCGCCAGCAGTAAAGGGCCTAATGAAAAACTGTTTTTT	CASSKGPNEKLFF
many	TRBV15	NA	TRBJ2-4	14	TGTGCCACCAGCAGAGCTAGCAGTGGAAACATTCAGTACTTC	CATSRASSGNIQYF
NA	TRBV6-2/TRBV6-3	TRBD1	TRBJ2-1	15	TGTGCCAGCAGTGAGACAGGGGGCTACTGGAATGAGCAGTTCTTC	CASSETGGYWNEQFF
many	TRBV20-1	NA	TRBJ1-2	14	TGCAGTGCTAGAGATGTCGGCAGATCGTATGGCTACACCTTC	CSARDVGRSYGYTF
NA	TRBV9	NA	TRBJ2-3	16	TGTGCCAGCAGCGCCCTTAATGGCGGGATGTGGGATACGCAGTATTTT	CASSALNGGMWDTQYF
many	TRBV12-3/TRBV12-4	TRBD2	TRBJ2-1	15	TGTGCCAGCTCTGTAGCGGGAGGTACCTACAATGAGCAGTTCTTC	CASSVAGGTYNEQFF
many	TRBV4-2	NA	TRBJ1-1	15	TGTGCCAGCAGCCATTTGGGAAAACGGAACACTGAAGCTTTCTTT	CASSHLGKRNTEAFF
many	TRBV15	NA	TRBJ2-7	14	TGTGCCACCAGCAGAGTTGTTGGGACGGAAGAGCAGTACTTC	CATSRVVGTEEQYF
NA	TRBV5-1	TRBD1	TRBJ2-7	15	TGCGCCAGCAGGATTCCGGGACAGGGGTCCTACGAGCAGTACTTC	CASRIPGQGSYEQYF
many	TRBV12-3/TRBV12-4	TRBD2	TRBJ2-2	15	TGTGCCAGCAGTTCCGGACTAGCGGGGGCCGGGGAGCTGTTTTTT	CASSSGLAGAGELFF
few	TRBV7-6	TRBD1	TRBJ1-1	16	TGTGCCAGCAGCCCATCCACCGGGACAGGGCCCACTGAAGCTTTCTTT	CASSPSTGTGPTEAFF
many	TRBV20-1	TRBD1	TRBJ1-5	15	TGCAGTGCTCGCATTCCCGGGACAGGACGCCAGCCCCAGCATTTT	CSARIPGTGRQPQHF